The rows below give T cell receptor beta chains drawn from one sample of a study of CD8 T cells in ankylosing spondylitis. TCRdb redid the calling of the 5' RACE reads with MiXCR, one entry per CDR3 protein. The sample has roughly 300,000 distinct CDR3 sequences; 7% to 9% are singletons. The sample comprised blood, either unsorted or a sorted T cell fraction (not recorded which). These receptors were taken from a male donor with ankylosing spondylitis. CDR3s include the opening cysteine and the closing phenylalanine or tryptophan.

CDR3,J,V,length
CASSPLARGRYTEAFF,TRBJ1-1,TRBV7-6,16
CASSLWGMANTGELFF,TRBJ2-2,TRBV27,16
CATSDLRRRGRTDTQYF,TRBJ2-3,TRBV24-1,17
CSARGQGIEQYF,TRBJ2-7,TRBV20-1,12
CASRLNEQFF,TRBJ2-1,TRBV6-6,10
CASSQEGRRGADTQYF,TRBJ2-3,TRBV4-1,16
CASSLVENTQYF,TRBJ2-3,TRBV5-1,12
CASSFRLAQGEQYF,TRBJ2-7,TRBV12-3/TRBV12-4,14
CASSFLAGPPGEQYF,TRBJ2-7,TRBV28,15
CAISRTSGSHTPYEQYF,TRBJ2-7,TRBV10-3,17
CASSDGLGLAGRAANEQFF,TRBJ2-1,TRBV2,19
CASSSRGHETQYF,TRBJ2-5,TRBV7-9,13
CASSPLSAAYNEQFF,TRBJ2-1,TRBV7-3,15
CSARERLSGLANNEQFF,TRBJ2-1,TRBV20-1,17
CASSQEGTGISYEQYF,TRBJ2-7,TRBV3-1,16
CASSLLGQGGEQFF,TRBJ2-1,TRBV6-2/TRBV6-3,14
CASSLVGRAFF,TRBJ1-1,TRBV12-3/TRBV12-4,11
CASSLALVETGTDTQYF,TRBJ2-3,TRBV7-9,17
CASSLPLDPKAYNEQFF,TRBJ2-1,TRBV7-9,17
CASTPGILGGTQYF,TRBJ2-5,TRBV6-2/TRBV6-3,14
CASNRGNDEQYF,TRBJ2-7,TRBV6-5,12
CSADPDEPQHF,TRBJ1-5,TRBV20-1,11
CASRPQTGSTEAFF,TRBJ1-1,TRBV5-1,14
CASSLVGGRGSSYEQYF,TRBJ2-7,TRBV7-2,17
CSLRSQAGGHYNEQFF,TRBJ2-1,TRBV20-1,16
CATSRVGREQFF,TRBJ2-1,TRBV15,12
CASRRSGENTEAFF,TRBJ1-1,TRBV7-2,14
CASTSSGLAESYNEQFF,TRBJ2-1,TRBV28,17
CASSLPGVDEKLFF,TRBJ1-4,TRBV5-1,14
CASSLSLLAGVLDEQFF,TRBJ2-1,TRBV28,17
CASSQEKGRTGELFF,TRBJ2-2,TRBV4-2,15
CASSPQGDFNTEAFF,TRBJ1-1,TRBV18,15
CASSTSGRGEQFF,TRBJ2-1,TRBV2,13
CASSLTGWYEQYF,TRBJ2-7,TRBV5-8,13
CASSDYGTGNTDTQYF,TRBJ2-3,TRBV25-1,16
CASTDWDRSYGGYTF,TRBJ1-2,TRBV12-3/TRBV12-4,15
CASRKSGLAGRGGGEQYF,TRBJ2-7,TRBV11-1,18
CASRGENREELFF,TRBJ2-2,TRBV7-3,13
CASSFHGTSGIRTSTDTQYF,TRBJ2-3,TRBV5-1,20
CSATEVNTGELFF,TRBJ2-2,TRBV20-1,13
CASSLGLESYNEQFF,TRBJ2-1,TRBV7-9,15
CASSLARGQGASGANVLTF,TRBJ2-6,TRBV5-1,19
CASSLESSPSFQETQYF,TRBJ2-5,TRBV5-1,17
CASRRSVNSPLHF,TRBJ1-6,TRBV2,13
CSVAEIGLKNIQYF,TRBJ2-4,TRBV29-1,14
CASSLAAGDEQFF,TRBJ2-1,TRBV7-6,13
CAISPTANYGYTF,TRBJ1-2,TRBV10-3,13
CSARIGWEFDTEAFF,TRBJ1-1,TRBV20-1,15
CSARGGRGPQETQYF,TRBJ2-5,TRBV20-1,15
CASRTSEKLFF,TRBJ1-4,TRBV6-2/TRBV6-3,11
CASSQLSTSGGTDTQYF,TRBJ2-3,TRBV4-1,17
CASSLSSGPHNEQFF,TRBJ2-1,TRBV7-3,15
CSARVGLAGMDEQYF,TRBJ2-7,TRBV20-1,15